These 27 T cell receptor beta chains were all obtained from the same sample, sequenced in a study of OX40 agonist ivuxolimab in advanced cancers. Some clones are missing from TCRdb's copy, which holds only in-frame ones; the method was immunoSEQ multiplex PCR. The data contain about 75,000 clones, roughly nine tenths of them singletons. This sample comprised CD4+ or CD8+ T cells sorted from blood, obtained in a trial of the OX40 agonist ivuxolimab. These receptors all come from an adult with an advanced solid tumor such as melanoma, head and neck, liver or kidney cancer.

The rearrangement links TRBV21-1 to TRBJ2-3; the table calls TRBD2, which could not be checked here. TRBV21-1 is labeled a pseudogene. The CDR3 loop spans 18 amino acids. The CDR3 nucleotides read TGTGCCAGCAGCAAAGGTAGAGAAGAACCTCCTAGCACAGATACGCAGTATTTT. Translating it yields CASSKGREEPPSTDTQYF.

The CDR3 DNA reads as TGTGCCAGAAGCTTGCCCTGGACAGCCGGGGAGCTGTTTTTT. Amino acids: CARSLPWTAGELFF. The chain joins TRBV5-3 to TRBJ2-2; the D gene is possibly TRBD1 (6 bases). TRBV5-3 is an ORF, with its function uncertain. The CDR3 is 14 amino acids. The V and J ends lost 1 base and 6 bases respectively, with 10 bases between them.

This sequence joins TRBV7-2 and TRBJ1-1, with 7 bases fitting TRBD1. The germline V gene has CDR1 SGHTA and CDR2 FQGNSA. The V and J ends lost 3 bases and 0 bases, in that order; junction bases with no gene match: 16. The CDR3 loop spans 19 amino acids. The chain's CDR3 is CASSLTRQGGLFMNTEAFF. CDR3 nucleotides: TGTGCCAGCAGCTTGACCCGGCAGGGGGGCCTGTTCATGAACACTGAAGCTTTCTTT.

The CDR3 nucleotides read TGTGCCAGCAGTTACTCCGGGCTGCGCCCAAATCAGCCCCAGCATTTT. Its protein product is CASSYSGLRPNQPQHF. The chain is built from TRBV6-6 and TRBJ1-5; no clear D. The V end was cut by 0 bases, the J end by 4 bases, with 13 bases between. Per germline, CDR1 MNHNY and CDR2 SVGAGI (reference sequence). This CDR3 is built from 16 residues.

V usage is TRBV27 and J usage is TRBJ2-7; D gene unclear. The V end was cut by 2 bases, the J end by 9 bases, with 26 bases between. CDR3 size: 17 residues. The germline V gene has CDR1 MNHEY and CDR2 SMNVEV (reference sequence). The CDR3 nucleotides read TGTGCCAGCAGTTTAGATCCACCGGGTTTCGTGTGGTCGAGGCAGTACTTC. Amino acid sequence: CASSLDPPGFVWSRQYF.

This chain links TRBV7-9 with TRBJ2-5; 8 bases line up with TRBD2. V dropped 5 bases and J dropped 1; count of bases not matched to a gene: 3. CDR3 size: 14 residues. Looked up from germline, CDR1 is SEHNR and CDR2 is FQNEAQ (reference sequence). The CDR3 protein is CASSLSGAQETQYF. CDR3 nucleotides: TGTGCCAGCAGCCTTAGCGGGGCCCAAGAGACCCAGTACTTC.

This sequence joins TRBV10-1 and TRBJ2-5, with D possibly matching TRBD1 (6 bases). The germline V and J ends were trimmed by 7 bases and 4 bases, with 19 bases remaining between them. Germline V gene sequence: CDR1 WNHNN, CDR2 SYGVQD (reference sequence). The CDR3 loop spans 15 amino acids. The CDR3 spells CASIPAGPRGETQYF. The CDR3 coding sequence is TGCGCCAGCATTCCTGCCGGGCCCAGGGGAGAGACCCAGTACTTC.

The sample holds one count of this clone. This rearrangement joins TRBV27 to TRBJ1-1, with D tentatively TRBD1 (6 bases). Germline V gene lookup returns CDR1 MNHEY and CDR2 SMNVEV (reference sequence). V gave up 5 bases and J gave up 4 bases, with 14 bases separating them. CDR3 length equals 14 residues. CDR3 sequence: CASSQMTGLTEAFF. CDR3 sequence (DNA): TGTGCCAGCAGTCAAATGACAGGCCTCACTGAAGCTTTCTTT.

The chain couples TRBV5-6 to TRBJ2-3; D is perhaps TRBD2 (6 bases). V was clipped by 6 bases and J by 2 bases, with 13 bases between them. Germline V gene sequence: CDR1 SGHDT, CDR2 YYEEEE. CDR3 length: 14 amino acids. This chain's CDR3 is CASIKRGNTDTQYF. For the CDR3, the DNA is TGTGCCAGCATAAAACGCGGGAACACAGATACGCAGTATTTT.

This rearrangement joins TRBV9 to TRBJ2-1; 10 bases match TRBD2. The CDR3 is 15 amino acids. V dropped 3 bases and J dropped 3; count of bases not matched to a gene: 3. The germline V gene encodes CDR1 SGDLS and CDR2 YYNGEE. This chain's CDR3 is CASSESGGDYNEQFF. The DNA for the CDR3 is TGTGCCAGCAGCGAGAGCGGGGGGGACTACAATGAGCAGTTCTTC.

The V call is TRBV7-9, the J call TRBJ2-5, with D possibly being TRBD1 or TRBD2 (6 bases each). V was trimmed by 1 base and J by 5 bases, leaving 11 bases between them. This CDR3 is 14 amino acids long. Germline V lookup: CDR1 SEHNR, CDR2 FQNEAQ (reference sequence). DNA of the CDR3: TGTGCCAGCAGCTTAGTGGGGGGCCTCGAGACCCAGTACTTC. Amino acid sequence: CASSLVGGLETQYF.

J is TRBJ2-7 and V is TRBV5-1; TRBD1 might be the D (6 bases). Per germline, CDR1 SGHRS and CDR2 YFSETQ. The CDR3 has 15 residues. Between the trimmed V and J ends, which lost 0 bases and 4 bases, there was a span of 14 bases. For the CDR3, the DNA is TGCGCCAGCAGCTTGGCGGCCCAGGGGACGTACGAGCAGTACTTC. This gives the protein CASSLAAQGTYEQYF.

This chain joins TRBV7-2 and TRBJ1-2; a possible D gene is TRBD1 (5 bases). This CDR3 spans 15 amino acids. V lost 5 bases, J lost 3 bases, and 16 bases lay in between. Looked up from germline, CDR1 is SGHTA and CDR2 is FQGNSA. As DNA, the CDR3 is TGTGCCAGCAGCAAGACAGACCAATCCCACTATGGCTACACCTTC. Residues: CASSKTDQSHYGYTF.

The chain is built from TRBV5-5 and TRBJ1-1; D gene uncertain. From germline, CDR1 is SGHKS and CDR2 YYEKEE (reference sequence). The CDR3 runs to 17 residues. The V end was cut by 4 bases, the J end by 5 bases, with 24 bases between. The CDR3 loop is CASSPQTPPTGGTEAFF. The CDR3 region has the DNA TGTGCCAGCAGCCCGCAAACCCCCCCGACGGGTGGAACTGAAGCTTTCTTT.

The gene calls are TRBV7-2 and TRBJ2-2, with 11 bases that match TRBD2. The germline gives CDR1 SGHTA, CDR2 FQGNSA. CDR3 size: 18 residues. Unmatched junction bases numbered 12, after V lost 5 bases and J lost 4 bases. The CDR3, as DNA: TGTGCCAGCAGCCACCCCACTAGCGGGAGTTGGGGCACCGGGGAGCTGTTTTTT. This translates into CASSHPTSGSWGTGELFF.

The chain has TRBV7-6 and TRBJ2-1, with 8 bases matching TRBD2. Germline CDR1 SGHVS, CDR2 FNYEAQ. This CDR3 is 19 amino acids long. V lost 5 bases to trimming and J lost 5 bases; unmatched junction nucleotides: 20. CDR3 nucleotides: TGTGCCAGCAGCCCCTGGCCCTCGACTATGCTAGCGGGTAACAATGAGCAGTTCTTC. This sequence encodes CASSPWPSTMLAGNNEQFF.

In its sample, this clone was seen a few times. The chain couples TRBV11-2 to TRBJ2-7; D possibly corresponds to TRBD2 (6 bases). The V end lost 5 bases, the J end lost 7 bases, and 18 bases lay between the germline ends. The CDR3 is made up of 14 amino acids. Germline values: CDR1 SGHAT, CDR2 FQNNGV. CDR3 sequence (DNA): TGTGCCAGCAGCCCCAATCCGGGAGCCTTTGAGCAGTACTTC. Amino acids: CASSPNPGAFEQYF.

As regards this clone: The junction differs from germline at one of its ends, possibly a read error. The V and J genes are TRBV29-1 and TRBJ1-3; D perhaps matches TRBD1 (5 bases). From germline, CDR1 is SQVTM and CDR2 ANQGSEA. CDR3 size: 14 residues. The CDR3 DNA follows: TGCAGCGTGGAAGACAGAGTCACTGGAAACACCATATATTTT. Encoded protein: CSVEDRVTGNTIYF.

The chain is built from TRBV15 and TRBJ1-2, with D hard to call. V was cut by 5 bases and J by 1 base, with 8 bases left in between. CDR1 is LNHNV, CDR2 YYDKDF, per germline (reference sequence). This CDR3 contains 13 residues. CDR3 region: CATSPAFNYGYTF. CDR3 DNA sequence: TGTGCCACCAGCCCCGCGTTTAACTATGGCTACACCTTC.

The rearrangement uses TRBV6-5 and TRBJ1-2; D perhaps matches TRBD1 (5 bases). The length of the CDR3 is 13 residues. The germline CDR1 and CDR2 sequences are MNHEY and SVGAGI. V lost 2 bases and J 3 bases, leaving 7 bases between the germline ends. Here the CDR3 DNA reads TGTGCCAGCAGTTACGGGGGAGACTATGGCTACACCTTC. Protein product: CASSYGGDYGYTF.

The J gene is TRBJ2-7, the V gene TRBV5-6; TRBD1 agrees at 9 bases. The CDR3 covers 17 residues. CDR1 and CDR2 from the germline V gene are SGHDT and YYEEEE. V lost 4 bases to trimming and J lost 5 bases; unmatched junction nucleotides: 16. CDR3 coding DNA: TGTGCCAGCAGCCCTACAATACAGACAGGGGGTTTTCACGAGCAGTACTTC. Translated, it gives CASSPTIQTGGFHEQYF.

The CDR3 nucleotides read TGTGCCAGCAGCCGGACGGGACAGGTTGGCACAGATACGCAGTATTTT. This sequence encodes CASSRTGQVGTDTQYF. The chain has TRBV13 and TRBJ2-3; 8 nucleotides line up with TRBD1. The CDR3 totals 16 residues. Per the germline V gene, CDR1 is PRHDT and CDR2 is FYEKMQ (reference sequence). V lost 5 bases to trimming and J lost 1 base; unmatched junction nucleotides: 8.

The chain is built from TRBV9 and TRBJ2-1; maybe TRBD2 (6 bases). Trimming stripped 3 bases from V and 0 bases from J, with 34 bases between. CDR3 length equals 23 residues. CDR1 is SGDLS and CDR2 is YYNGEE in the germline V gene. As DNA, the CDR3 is TGTGCCAGCAGCGACCCCCGGGGCTTGGAACGGGGGAGATATGGGAGCTCCTACAATGAGCAGTTCTTC. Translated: CASSDPRGLERGRYGSSYNEQFF.

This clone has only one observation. The CDR3 sequence is CASSVGLGDEQYF. In nucleotides, the CDR3 is TGTGCCAGCAGCGTAGGTCTGGGAGACGAGCAGTACTTC. The genes are TRBV9 and TRBJ2-7; D perhaps matches TRBD2 (5 bases). Germline CDR1 SGDLS, CDR2 YYNGEE. The CDR3 sequence is 13 residues long. Trimming cost V 0 bases and J 5 bases, with 9 bases left between them.

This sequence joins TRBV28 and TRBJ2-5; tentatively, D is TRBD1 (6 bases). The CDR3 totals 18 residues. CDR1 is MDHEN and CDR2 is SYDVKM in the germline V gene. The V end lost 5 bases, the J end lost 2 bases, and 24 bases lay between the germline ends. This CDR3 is CASSSQQFIKGEQETQYF. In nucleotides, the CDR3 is TGTGCCAGCAGTAGCCAGCAGTTTATTAAGGGGGAACAAGAGACCCAGTACTTC.

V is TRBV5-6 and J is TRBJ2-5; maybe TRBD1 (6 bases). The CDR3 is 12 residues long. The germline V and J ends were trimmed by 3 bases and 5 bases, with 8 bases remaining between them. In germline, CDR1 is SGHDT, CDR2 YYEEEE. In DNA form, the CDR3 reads TGTGCCAGCAGCTCAGGGGAGGAGACCCAGTACTTC. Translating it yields CASSSGEETQYF.

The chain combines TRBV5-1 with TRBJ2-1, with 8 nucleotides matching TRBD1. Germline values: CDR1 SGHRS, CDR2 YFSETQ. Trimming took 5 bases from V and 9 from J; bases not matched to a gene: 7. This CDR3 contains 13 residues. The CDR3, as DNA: TGCGCCAGCAGTCCGTCAGGGGGCACTGAGCAGTTCTTC. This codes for CASSPSGGTEQFF.